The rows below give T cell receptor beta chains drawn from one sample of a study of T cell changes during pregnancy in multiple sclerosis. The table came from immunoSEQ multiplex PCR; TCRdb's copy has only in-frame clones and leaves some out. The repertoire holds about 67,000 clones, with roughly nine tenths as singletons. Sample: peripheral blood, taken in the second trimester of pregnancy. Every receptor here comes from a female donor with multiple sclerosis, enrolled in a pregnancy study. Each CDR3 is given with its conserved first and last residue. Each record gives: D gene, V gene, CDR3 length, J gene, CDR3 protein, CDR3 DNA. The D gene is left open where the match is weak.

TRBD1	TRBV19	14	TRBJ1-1	CASSIGTGPREAFF	TGTGCCAGTAGTATAGGGACAGGGCCCCGTGAAGCTTTCTTT
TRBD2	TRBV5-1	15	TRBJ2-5	CASSDSGGAVETQYF	TGCGCCAGCAGCGATAGCGGGGGGGCCGTAGAGACCCAGTACTTC
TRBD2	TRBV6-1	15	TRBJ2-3	CASSRLAGEGDTQYF	TGTGCCAGCAGTCGACTAGCGGGAGAAGGAGATACGCAGTATTTT
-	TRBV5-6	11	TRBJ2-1	CASSLDYEQFF	TGTGCCAGCAGCTTGGACTACGAGCAGTTCTTC
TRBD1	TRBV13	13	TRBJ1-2	CASSPQGAGGYTF	TGTGCCAGCAGCCCACAGGGGGCCGGAGGCTACACCTTC
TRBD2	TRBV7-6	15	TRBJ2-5	CASSLLAGGGETQYF	TGTGCCAGCAGCTTACTAGCGGGGGGCGGGGAGACCCAGTACTTC
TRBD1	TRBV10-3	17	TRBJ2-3	CAISASTGGGHTDTQYF	TGTGCCATCAGTGCCTCGACAGGGGGCGGTCACACAGATACGCAGTATTTT
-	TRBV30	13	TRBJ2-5	CAWSGGIGETQYF	TGTGCCTGGAGTGGAGGGATCGGGGAGACCCAGTACTTC
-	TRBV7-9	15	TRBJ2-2	CASSARGGLTGELFF	TGTGCCAGCAGCGCAAGAGGAGGTCTCACCGGGGAGCTGTTTTTT
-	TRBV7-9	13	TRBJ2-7	CASSPRLTYEQYF	TGTGCCAGCAGCCCGCGATTGACATACGAGCAGTACTTC
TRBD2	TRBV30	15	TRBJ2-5	CAWGRGTSGGETQYF	TGTGCCTGGGGACGAGGGACTAGCGGGGGGGAGACCCAGTACTTC
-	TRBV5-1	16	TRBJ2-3	CASSLAAGVTTDTQYF	TGCGCCAGCAGCCTGGCAGCAGGGGTTACTACAGATACGCAGTATTTT
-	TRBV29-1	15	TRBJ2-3	CSAGIGQGNTDTQYF	TGCAGCGCTGGCATTGGGCAGGGCAACACAGATACGCAGTATTTT
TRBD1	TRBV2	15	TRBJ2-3	CASIRGISSTDTQYF	TGTGCCAGCATCAGGGGGATCTCTAGCACAGATACGCAGTATTTT
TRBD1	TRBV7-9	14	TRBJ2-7	CASSPPGQGYEQYF	TGTGCCAGCAGCCCCCCCGGACAGGGCTACGAGCAGTACTTC
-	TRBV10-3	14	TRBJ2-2	CAISSAANTGELFF	TGTGCCATCAGTTCCGCAGCGAATACCGGGGAGCTGTTTTTT